This entry features one T cell receptor (beta chain) sequence. The antigen remains unidentified. The sample comes from a study of cytomegalovirus exposure and HLA in healthy donors. Turning to the study itself: Sequencing of 150 million to 200 million T cells in an earlier analysis found some 100 million unique TCR beta sequences. Study-wide results and caveats: Later analysis placed DRB1 highest and HLA-C lowest in TCR association rates, which differed by HLA locus. Cytomegalovirus association was assigned to approximately 180 TCR beta chains.

These donors counted as nominally healthy when sampled, but unrecorded immune exposures were likely. Amplification used 60 Vbeta primers and 13 Jbeta primers. Assay: immunoSEQ multiplex PCR; the TCRdb copy retains only in-frame clones and omits some. This table holds under 250,000 clones, approximately 85% found once. The germline V and J ends were trimmed by 5 bases and 6 bases, with 15 bases remaining between them. The CDR3 consists of 13 residues. Germline CDR1 reads GTSNPN; CDR2 reads SVGIG (reference sequence). The TCR sequence derives from a woman aged 40 to 55 in good health and CMV-seronegative. The sample taken for sequencing was PBMCs. The V call is TRBV30, the J call TRBJ2-3; tentatively, D is TRBD2 (5 bases). The CDR3: CAWDQGSTDTQYF. CDR3 sequence (DNA): TGTGCCTGGGACCAAGGGAGTACGGATACGCAGTATTTT.